Presented here are 10 T cell receptor beta chains from one specimen sequenced in a study of shared clonotypes between healthy human individuals. The repertoire was sequenced with immunoSEQ multiplex PCR; TCRdb's copy has only in-frame clones and lacks some. Among around 340,000 clones listed, over 70% were seen once. Sequenced: memory CD4+ T cells sorted from blood. Subset defined: CD45RA-negative fraction. The receptor source for this set is a man aged 30-40 years in good health.

The rearrangement links TRBV2 to TRBJ2-7; 8 nucleotides line up with TRBD1. The CDR3 contains 15 residues. V lost 6 bases to trimming and J lost 7 bases; unmatched junction nucleotides: 14. Germline V gives CDR1 SNHLY, CDR2 FYNNEI. The CDR3 nucleotides read TGTGCCAGCAGCGTTACGGGACAGGCCTCTACGGAGCAGTACTTC. Amino acid sequence: CASSVTGQASTEQYF.

The chain joins TRBV27 to TRBJ1-3; perhaps TRBD1 as D (6 bases). V lost 5 bases and J lost 0, with 11 bases in between. The CDR3 totals 15 residues. CDR1 is MNHEY, CDR2 SMNVEV, per germline (reference sequence). This CDR3 reads CASSMTGHSGNTIYF. CDR3 nucleotides: TGTGCCAGCAGTATGACAGGCCACTCTGGAAACACCATATATTTT.

The rearrangement uses TRBV6-6 and TRBJ1-5; D is unclear. The CDR3 loop spans 14 amino acids. Germline lookup yields CDR1 MNHNY and CDR2 SVGAGI (reference sequence). Trimming took off 2 bases at V and 4 bases at J, with 9 bases between the two ends. In nucleotides, the CDR3 is TGTGCCAGCAGTTACGTGGAGGTTAATCAGCCCCAGCATTTT. Its translation: CASSYVEVNQPQHF.

This chain connects TRBV7-9 to TRBJ2-1; D might be TRBD2 (6 bases). Trimming took off 5 bases at V and 3 bases at J, with 17 bases between the two ends. Germline V lookup: CDR1 SEHNR, CDR2 FQNEAQ (reference sequence). The CDR3 runs to 16 residues. The CDR3 is CASSPGVAEVYNEQFF. The CDR3 bases are TGTGCCAGCAGCCCAGGTGTAGCGGAGGTCTACAATGAGCAGTTCTTC.

The J gene is TRBJ1-1, the V gene TRBV29-1, with 8 bases aligning to TRBD1. Trimming cost V 1 base and J 4 bases; bases outside gene matches: 5. The length of the CDR3 is 14 residues. Germline V gene data show CDR1 as SQVTM and CDR2 as ANQGSEA. The CDR3 coding sequence is TGCAGCGTTGAAGGTGAGACAGGGGCCACTGAAGCTTTCTTT. Translation gives CSVEGETGATEAFF.

The J gene is TRBJ2-1, the V gene TRBV11-2, with 15 bases fitting TRBD2. Losses at the gene ends were 7 bases for V and 9 bases for J; bases not matched to a gene: 4. The CDR3 is made up of 14 amino acids. Germline values: CDR1 SGHAT, CDR2 FQNNGV. This CDR3 reads CASTPGLAGGEQFF. CDR3 in DNA: TGTGCCAGCACCCCGGGACTAGCGGGAGGTGAGCAGTTCTTC.

The chain couples TRBV7-2 to TRBJ2-3; maybe TRBD2 (6 bases). The CDR3 has 15 residues. The V end lost 4 bases, the J end lost 2 bases, and 13 bases lay between the germline ends. Germline loops: CDR1 SGHTA, CDR2 FQGNSA. As DNA, the CDR3 is TGTGCCAGCAGCTCTCGGACTATAAACACAGATACGCAGTATTTT. Translating gives CASSSRTINTDTQYF.

At least ten counts were recorded for this clone. The rearrangement uses TRBV10-3 and TRBJ1-1, with D maybe TRBD1 (5 bases). The CDR3 has 16 residues. Germline V CDR1 and CDR2: ENHRY, SYGVKD. Trimming shortened V by 7 bases and J by 1 base, and 19 bases separated the two germline ends. The DNA of the CDR3 is TGTGCCATCACGGGGGAAATCGAGCGAGGGAACACTGAAGCTTTCTTT. It yields the protein CAITGEIERGNTEAFF.

V and J are TRBV2 and TRBJ1-6; 7 bases are shared with TRBD1. The CDR3 length is 13 residues. Germline V CDR1 and CDR2: SNHLY, FYNNEI. With 4 bases clipped from V and 8 bases from J, the junction kept 2 bases outside the gene matches. CDR3 DNA sequence: TGTGCCAGCAGTGGGGACAGTTATTCACCCCTCCACTTT. Translated, it gives CASSGDSYSPLHF.

This clone was seen only a few times. At the DNA level, this CDR3 is encoded by other sequences in the same sample as well. The V call is TRBV7-2, the J call TRBJ2-5; D not certain. The CDR3 contains 11 residues. V lost 3 bases, J lost 4 bases, and 3 bases lay in between. Germline V gives CDR1 SGHTA, CDR2 FQGNSA. The DNA for the CDR3 is TGTGCCAGCAGCTTTCTAGAGACCCAGTACTTC. Translated, it gives CASSFLETQYF.